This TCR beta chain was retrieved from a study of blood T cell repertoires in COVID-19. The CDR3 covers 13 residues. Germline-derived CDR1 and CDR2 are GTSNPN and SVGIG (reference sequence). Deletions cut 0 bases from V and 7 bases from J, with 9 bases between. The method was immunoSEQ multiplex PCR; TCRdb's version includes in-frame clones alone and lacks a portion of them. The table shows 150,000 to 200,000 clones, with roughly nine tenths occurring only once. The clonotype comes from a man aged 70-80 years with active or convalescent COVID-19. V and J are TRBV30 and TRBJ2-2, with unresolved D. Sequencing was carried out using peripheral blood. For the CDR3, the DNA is TGTGCCTGGAGTGTATCCTCGTTCGGGGAGCTGTTTTTT. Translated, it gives CAWSVSSFGELFF.